This TCR beta chain was found in a study of cytomegalovirus exposure and HLA in healthy donors. On the study more broadly: One earlier analysis, a look at 180 million or so T cells, found approximately 120 million unique TCR beta sequences.

The CDR3 is made up of 17 amino acids. With 0 bases removed from V and 2 bases from J, the gap between germline ends came to 13 bases. Germline V gives CDR1 SGHVS, CDR2 FNYEAQ. Study-wide results and caveats: After further analysis at a later stage, 16,951 TCR beta sequences were associated with HLA alleles at 0.05 false discovery rate. Among CMV-associated TCR beta chains, most appeared HLA-restricted in a later analysis.

PCR employed 60 Vbeta and 13 Jbeta primers. TCRdb's copy holds only in-frame clones and misses some; the assay was immunoSEQ multiplex PCR. In the table there are roughly 150,000 clones, about 64% of which are singletons. Note on this clone: The antigen remains unidentified.

This clonotype was obtained from a man aged 55-75 years in good health and CMV-seronegative. The rearrangement links TRBV7-6 to TRBJ2-2; D might be TRBD2 (6 bases). The source material was PBMCs. CDR3 nucleotide sequence: TGTGCCAGCAGCTTAGCCCCGGGACTCGGAAACACCGGGGAGCTGTTTTTT. Translated, it gives CASSLAPGLGNTGELFF.